The 17 T cell receptor beta chains below come from one sample, sequenced in a study of kidney transplant recipient with SARS-CoV-2 infection. TCRdb analysed the reads with MiXCR anew, one entry per CDR3 protein. The top ten clones hold about 7% of a sample with some 220,000 distinct CDR3 sequences, 25% to 35% of them seen once. The specimen comprised a blood sample, sampled at baseline and on approximately day 120 from a kidney transplant recipient. All receptors derive from a young adult male patient who had COVID-19 and was a kidney transplant recipient. Some T cells may be provided by the graft donor.

The J gene is TRBJ2-3, the V gene TRBV28, with 10 bases aligning to TRBD2. Germline V lookup: CDR1 MDHEN, CDR2 SYDVKM. This CDR3 contains 15 residues. Trimming took 6 bases from V and 0 from J; bases not matched to a gene: 3. CDR3 DNA: TGTGCCAGCAGAACTAGCGGGAAGAGCACAGATACGCAGTATTTT. This encodes CASRTSGKSTDTQYF.

This clonotype was picked up many times. This chain joins TRBV7-9 and TRBJ2-4; tentatively, D is TRBD1 (5 bases). The J call is in doubt because the DNA end fits TRBJ2-7 better. The CDR3 is 13 residues long. Per the germline V gene, CDR1 is SEHNR and CDR2 is FQNEAQ (reference sequence). Here the CDR3 reads CASSFRQRYEQYF. CDR3 coding DNA: TGTGCCAGCAGCTTCAGACAGAGGTACGAGCAGTACTTC.

This clonotype appeared many times. V usage is TRBV3-1 and J usage is TRBJ2-5; the D is unclear. Germline-derived CDR1 and CDR2 are LGHDT and YNNKEL (reference sequence). The V end lost 5 bases, the J end lost 5 bases, and 24 bases lay between the germline ends. CDR3 length equals 17 residues. The DNA of the CDR3 is TGTGCCAGCAGCGATATAAATCCCATTTCTTTCTCTGAGACCCAGTACTTC. Protein product: CASSDINPISFSETQYF.

The chain uses TRBV29-1 and TRBJ2-3, with D perhaps TRBD1 (6 bases). V lost 7 bases, J lost 2 bases, and 16 bases lay in between. The germline V gene has CDR1 SQVTM and CDR2 ANQGSEA. There are 14 residues in the CDR3. Written as DNA, the CDR3 is TGCAGCGCAGAGACAGGTACTGTCACAGATACGCAGTATTTT. Translated, it gives CSAETGTVTDTQYF.

Of note for this clonotype: Mismatch with germline at one junction end may stem from a read error. V gene TRBV7-3 combines with J gene TRBJ2-3, with D possibly being TRBD1 (5 bases). This CDR3 contains 14 residues. CDR1 and CDR2 from the germline V gene are SGHTA and FQGTGA. In DNA, the CDR3 is TGTGCCAGCAGCTTAAACGGTCGCACAGGTACGCAGTATTTT. It translates to CASSLNGRTGTQYF.

In its sample, this clonotype was seen many times. The V and J genes are TRBV6-5 and TRBJ2-1; D might be TRBD2 (5 bases). The V gene's germline CDR1 is MNHEY and CDR2 SVGAGI. The CDR3 runs to 13 residues. V was cut by 3 bases and J by 6 bases, with 9 bases left in between. CDR3 loop: CASSYNEGNEQFF. CDR3 DNA: TGTGCCAGCAGTTATAACGAGGGCAATGAGCAGTTCTTC.

This clonotype was picked up many times. The chain recombines TRBV6-2 or TRBV6-3 with TRBJ1-4; D may be TRBD1 (5 bases). The CDR3 has 17 residues. The germline V gene encodes CDR1 MNHEY and CDR2 SVGEGT. The germline V and J ends were trimmed by 0 bases and 5 bases, with 16 bases remaining between them. CDR3: CASSYSIPGHENEKLFF. In nucleotides, the CDR3 is TGTGCCAGCAGTTACTCGATTCCAGGACACGAGAATGAAAAACTGTTTTTT.

There are a few counts of this clonotype. With a much larger clone just one base away, this may be a read error. The chain combines TRBV7-1 with TRBJ1-2; D remains ambiguous. TRBV7-1 is reported as an ORF; its role is uncertain. The CDR3 length is 17 residues. Deletions cut 4 bases from V and 4 bases from J, with 22 bases between. This CDR3 reads CASSLVCHEGKAYGYTF. In DNA form, the CDR3 reads TGTGCCAGCAGCTTAGTTTGTCACGAGGGAAAGGCCTATGGCTACACCTTC.

The rearrangement joins TRBV5-8 to TRBJ1-5; perhaps TRBD1 as D (6 bases). The CDR3 is 18 amino acids. V lost 4 bases and J 1 base, leaving 21 bases between the germline ends. Germline CDR1 is SGHTS and CDR2 is YDEGEE. The CDR3 DNA reads TGTGCCAGCAGCCCCGGGACAACCGTTGCTGAGAGCAATCAGCCCCAGCATTTT. This sequence encodes CASSPGTTVAESNQPQHF.

The gene calls are TRBV20-1 and TRBJ2-1; 8 bases are a match to TRBD2. J gave up 4 bases and V 4 bases, and 6 bases lay outside the gene matches. Germline V gene lookup returns CDR1 DFQATT and CDR2 SNEGSKA (reference sequence). The length of the CDR3 is 14 residues. In DNA form, the CDR3 reads TGCAGTGCTAAAAATGGCGGGGGGTACAATGAGCAGTTCTTC. Its translation is CSAKNGGGYNEQFF.

This clonotype was seen ten or more times. This sequence joins TRBV9 and TRBJ1-1; no clear D. The CDR3 consists of 15 residues. Germline loops: CDR1 SGDLS, CDR2 YYNGEE. Deletions cut 0 bases from V and 4 bases from J, with 13 bases between. The CDR3 protein is CASSVAAGLGTEAFF. CDR3 nucleotide sequence: TGTGCCAGCAGCGTAGCTGCAGGACTGGGCACTGAAGCTTTCTTT.

This clonotype has just one count. Being one base from a much bigger clone, this may be a read error. This chain links TRBV28 with TRBJ2-7; 8 bases match TRBD1. The CDR3 covers 16 residues. Germline V CDR1 and CDR2: MDHEN, SYDVKM. The CDR3 loop reads CASSFDPDREDYVQYF. CDR3 DNA sequence: TGTGCCAGCAGCTTCGACCCGGACAGGGAGGACTACGTGCAGTACTTC.

For this clonotype: This may be a read error: a much more frequent sequence differs by one nucleotide. The CDR3 loop is CASNPSGATNEKLFF. In nucleotides, the CDR3 is TGCGCCAGCAACCCAAGCGGTGCAACTAATGAAAAACTGTTTTTT. The V call is TRBV4-1, the J call TRBJ1-4; D ambiguous. The germline CDR1 and CDR2 sequences are MGHRA and YSYEKL. With 7 bases removed from V and 0 bases from J, the gap between germline ends came to 12 bases. The CDR3 extends over 15 amino acids.

This clonotype was observed at least ten times. The V gene is TRBV18, the J gene TRBJ1-2; 8 positions match TRBD1. The CDR3 contains 14 residues. The junction had 7 bases not matched to a gene; V was cut back by 3 bases and J by 7 bases. The germline V gene encodes CDR1 KGHSH and CDR2 LQKENI. The CDR3 DNA reads as TGTGCCAGCTCACCTGGACAGGGCGAGGGTGGCTACACCTTC. Residues: CASSPGQGEGGYTF.

On this clonotype itself: This sequence may be a read error, since a much larger clone differs from it by one base. CDR3 protein: CANSEDRIANTGELFF. CDR3 nucleotides: TGTGCCAACAGTGAAGACAGGATCGCGAACACCGGGGAGCTGTTTTTT. The rearrangement joins TRBV2 to TRBJ2-2, with TRBD1 as a possible D gene (6 bases). This CDR3 is built from 16 residues. CDR1 and CDR2 (germline): SNHLY, FYNNEI. The variable domain in full, with the rest retrieved from reference TRBV2 and TRBJ2-2, is EPEVTQTPSHQVTQMGQEVILRCVPISNHLYFYWYRQILGQKVEFLVSFYNNEISEKSEIFDDQFSVERPDGSNFTLKIRSTKLEDSAMYFCANSEDRIANTGELFFGEGSRLTVL.

At least ten counts were recorded for this clonotype. This chain uses TRBV6-8 with TRBJ2-7; D not resolved. Trimming cost V 4 bases and J 7 bases, with 14 bases left between them. Per germline, CDR1 MNHGY and CDR2 SAAAGT. There are 13 residues in the CDR3. The DNA for the CDR3 is TGTGCCAGCAGTTTAGGGTCGGAAAGTGAGCAGTACGTC. It encodes CASSLGSESEQYV.

The sample holds many counts of this clonotype. The chain recombines TRBV7-6 with TRBJ2-2; 9 bases map to TRBD1. This CDR3 is 14 amino acids long. Germline V lookup: CDR1 SGHVS, CDR2 FNYEAQ. Trimming at V came to 6 bases and at J to 3 bases, leaving 2 bases not matched to a gene. Written as DNA, the CDR3 is TGTGCCAGCAGTCGGACAGGGGACACCGGGGAGCTGTTTTTT. It codes for CASSRTGDTGELFF. The full variable domain, completed using reference TRBV7-6 and TRBJ2-2, is GAGVSQSPRYKVTKRGQDVALRCDPISGHVSLYWYRQALGQGPEFLTYFNYEAQQDKSGLPNDRFSAERPEGSISTLTIQRTEQRDSAMYRCASSRTGDTGELFFGEGSRLTVL.